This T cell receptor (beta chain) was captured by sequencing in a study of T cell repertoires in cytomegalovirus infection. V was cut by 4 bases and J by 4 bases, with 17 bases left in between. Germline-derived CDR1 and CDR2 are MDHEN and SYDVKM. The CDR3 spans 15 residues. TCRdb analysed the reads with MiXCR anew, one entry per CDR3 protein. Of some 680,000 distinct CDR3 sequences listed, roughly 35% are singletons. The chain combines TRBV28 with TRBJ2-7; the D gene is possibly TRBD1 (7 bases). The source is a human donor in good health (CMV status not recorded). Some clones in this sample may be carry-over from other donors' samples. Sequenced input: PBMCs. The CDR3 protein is CASSSTGRRGYEQYF. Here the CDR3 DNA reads TGTGCCAGCAGTTCGACAGGGCGGAGGGGATACGAGCAGTACTTC.